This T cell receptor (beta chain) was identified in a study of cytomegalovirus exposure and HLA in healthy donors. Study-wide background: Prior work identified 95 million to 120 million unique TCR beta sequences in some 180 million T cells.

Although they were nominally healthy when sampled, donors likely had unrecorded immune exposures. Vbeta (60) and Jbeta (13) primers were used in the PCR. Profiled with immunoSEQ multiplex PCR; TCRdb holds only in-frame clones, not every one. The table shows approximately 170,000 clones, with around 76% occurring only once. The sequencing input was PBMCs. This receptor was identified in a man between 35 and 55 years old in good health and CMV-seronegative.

The CDR3 loop is CASSPPGTGGNSGRREQYF. The DNA for the CDR3 is TGTGCCAGCTCACCGCCCGGGACAGGGGGTAATAGCGGGAGAAGGGAGCAGTACTTC. This chain joins TRBV18 and TRBJ2-7; TRBD1 matches at 11 bases. Trimming cost V 3 bases and J 7 bases; bases outside gene matches: 20. Germline values: CDR1 KGHSH, CDR2 LQKENI. This CDR3 has 19 residues.